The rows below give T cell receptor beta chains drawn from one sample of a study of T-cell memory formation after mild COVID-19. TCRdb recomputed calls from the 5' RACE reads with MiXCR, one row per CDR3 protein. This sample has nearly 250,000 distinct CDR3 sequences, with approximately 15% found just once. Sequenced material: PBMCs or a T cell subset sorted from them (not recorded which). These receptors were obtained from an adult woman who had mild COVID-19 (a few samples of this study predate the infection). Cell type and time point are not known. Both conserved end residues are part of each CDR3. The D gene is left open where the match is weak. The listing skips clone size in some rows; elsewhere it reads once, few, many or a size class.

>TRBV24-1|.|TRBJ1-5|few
TGTGCCACCAGTGGGGCCGGGACCGAGACATATAGCAATCAGCCCCAGCATTTT
CATSGAGTETYSNQPQHF
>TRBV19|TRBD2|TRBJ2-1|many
TGTGCCAGTAGTTCCGGCCTAGCGGGGGACCGGGATGAGCAGTTCTTC
CASSSGLAGDRDEQFF
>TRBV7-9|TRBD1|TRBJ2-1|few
TGTGCCAGCAGCTCGGGTGGCGGACAGGGTTACAATGAGCAGTTCTTC
CASSSGGGQGYNEQFF
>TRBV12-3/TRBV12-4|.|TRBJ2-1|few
TGTGCCAGCAGCTTCGACAGTTCCTACAATGAGCAGTTCTTC
CASSFDSSYNEQFF
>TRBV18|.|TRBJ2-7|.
TGTGCCAGCTCACCGGGGACATCGAGCTCCTACGAGCAGTACTTC
CASSPGTSSSYEQYF
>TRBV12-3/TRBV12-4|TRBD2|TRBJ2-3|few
TGTGCCAGCACCCCGGCAATAGCGGGAGAAAATACGCAGTATTTT
CASTPAIAGENTQYF
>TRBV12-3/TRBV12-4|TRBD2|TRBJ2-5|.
TGTGCCAGCAGTCCAGGACTAGCGGGGGGGTATCCTCAAGAGACCCAGTACTTC
CASSPGLAGGYPQETQYF
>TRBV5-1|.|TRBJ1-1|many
TGCGCCAGCAGCTTGGGAGGCGGGGATAAAGCTTTCTTT
CASSLGGGDKAFF
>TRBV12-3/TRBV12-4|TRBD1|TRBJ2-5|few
TGTGCCAGCAGCCCTACGGGACAGGGGTGGAAAGAGACCCAGTACTTC
CASSPTGQGWKETQYF
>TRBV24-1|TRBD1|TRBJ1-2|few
TGTGCCACCAGTGGTTTGCTCGGGACAGGGGTTGACTATGGCTACACCTTC
CATSGLLGTGVDYGYTF
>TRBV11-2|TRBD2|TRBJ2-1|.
TGTGCCAGCAGCTTAGCGCCGGGACTAGCGGGGAAGGGGTCCTACAATGAGCAGTTCTTC
CASSLAPGLAGKGSYNEQFF
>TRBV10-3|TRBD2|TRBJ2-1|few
TGTGCCATCAGTGAGAGGCTAGCGGGAGGGCAAAATGAGCAGTTCTTC
CAISERLAGGQNEQFF
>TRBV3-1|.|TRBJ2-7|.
TGTGCCAGCAGCCATCAACTAGCCCACGAGCAGTACTTC
CASSHQLAHEQYF
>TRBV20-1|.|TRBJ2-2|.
TGCAGTGCTAGCCGGGACTCTCACACCGGGGAGCTGTTTTTT
CSASRDSHTGELFF
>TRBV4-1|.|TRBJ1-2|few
TGCGCCAGCAGCCAAGAATCCAAGAGCTACACCTTC
CASSQESKSYTF
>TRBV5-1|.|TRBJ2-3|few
TGCGCCAGCAGCGGGGGGTTCCCCGGCACAGATACGCAGTATTTT
CASSGGFPGTDTQYF
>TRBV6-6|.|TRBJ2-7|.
TGTGCCAGCAGGTCGACGGAGACTTACGAGCAGTACTTC
CASRSTETYEQYF
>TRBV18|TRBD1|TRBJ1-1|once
TGTGCCAGCTCTCCCGGGACAGGGGTAATGAACACTGAAGCTTTCTTT
CASSPGTGVMNTEAFF
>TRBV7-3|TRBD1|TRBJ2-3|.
TGTGCCAGCAGCTTAAACCCTTATCCCCCCATACAGGGGAGCACAGATACGCAGTATTTT
CASSLNPYPPIQGSTDTQYF
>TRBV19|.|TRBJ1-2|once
TGTGCCAGTAGTATGGGGGTCTCTGCCTATGGCTACACCTTC
CASSMGVSAYGYTF
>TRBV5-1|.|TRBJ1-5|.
TGCGCCAGCAGCTTGGAGCAACAGGGAGACCAGCATTTT
CASSLEQQGDQHF
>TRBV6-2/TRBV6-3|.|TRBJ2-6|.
TGTGCCAGCATCCCCTCGAGGTCTGGGGCCAACGTCCTGACTTTC
CASIPSRSGANVLTF
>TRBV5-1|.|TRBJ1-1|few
TGCGCCAGCAGCTTAACGGTTTTAGGGAACACTGAAGCTTTCTTT
CASSLTVLGNTEAFF
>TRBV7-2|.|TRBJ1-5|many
TGTGCCAGCAGCTTGAGTTATAGCAATCAGCCCCAGCATTTT
CASSLSYSNQPQHF
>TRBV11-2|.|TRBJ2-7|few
TGTGCCAGCAGCTTCGACAGATACTCCTACGAGCAGTACTTC
CASSFDRYSYEQYF
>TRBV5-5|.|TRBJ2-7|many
TGTGCCAGCAGTATGTACCCCAACGAGCAGTACTTC
CASSMYPNEQYF
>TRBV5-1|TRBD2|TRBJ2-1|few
TGCGCCAGCAGCCCCCTAGCGGAGCCATACAATGAGCAGTTCTTC
CASSPLAEPYNEQFF
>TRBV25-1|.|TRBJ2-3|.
TGTGCCAGCAGTGGGACAACGAATACGCAGTATTTT
CASSGTTNTQYF
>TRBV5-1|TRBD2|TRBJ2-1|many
TGCGCCAGCAGCCCCGGCTGGGGAGCGGGGGAAAGCAATGAGCAGTTCTTC
CASSPGWGAGESNEQFF
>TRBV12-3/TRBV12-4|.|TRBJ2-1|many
TGTGCCAGCACCCCTTGGGGGGCTAACCCCCTCGGGGAGCAGTTCTTC
CASTPWGANPLGEQFF
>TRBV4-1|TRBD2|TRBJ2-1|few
TGCGCCAGCAGCTTCGGGACTAGCGGGGGGGCCTCGCAGTTCTTC
CASSFGTSGGASQFF
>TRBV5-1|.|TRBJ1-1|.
TGCGCCAGCAGCCCTCGGGCGGCCGCTTTTATGAACACTGAAGCTTTCTTT
CASSPRAAAFMNTEAFF
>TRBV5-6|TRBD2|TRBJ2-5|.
TGTGCCAGCAGCTTGATAAGGGCGGGGGTCCAAGAGACCCAGTACTTC
CASSLIRAGVQETQYF
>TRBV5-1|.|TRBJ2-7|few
TGCGCCAGCAGCTTGGGACAGCGAGACTACGAGCAGTACTTC
CASSLGQRDYEQYF
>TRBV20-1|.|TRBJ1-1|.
TGCAGTGCTAGAGTGGGAACTGAAGCTTTCTTT
CSARVGTEAFF
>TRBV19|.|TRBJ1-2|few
TGTGCCAGTAGTATGGCGGTTCTCTATGGCTACACCTTC
CASSMAVLYGYTF
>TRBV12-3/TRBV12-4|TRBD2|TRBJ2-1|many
TGTGCCAGCAGTTTGGGACTAGCGCGAAATTCCTACAATGAGCAGTTCTTC
CASSLGLARNSYNEQFF
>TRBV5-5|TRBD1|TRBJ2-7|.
TGTGCCAGCAGCCACGCCGGGACAGGGAGGAACGAGCAGTACTTC
CASSHAGTGRNEQYF
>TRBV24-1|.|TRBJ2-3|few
TGTGCCACCAGTGAGATTAGCGGACTCACAGATACGCAGTATTTT
CATSEISGLTDTQYF
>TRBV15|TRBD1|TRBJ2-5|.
TGTGCCACCAGCAGAGATGGACAGGGGCTAGAGACCCAGTACTTC
CATSRDGQGLETQYF
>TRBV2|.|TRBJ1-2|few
TGTGCCAGCAGTGAGAGGGGCAGGGGAGATGGCTACACCTTC
CASSERGRGDGYTF
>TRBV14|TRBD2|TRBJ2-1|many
TGTGCCAGCAGCAAATTTAGCGGGGGCGAGCAGTTCTTC
CASSKFSGGEQFF